Given below is one T cell receptor (beta chain) in context. Its antigen remains unidentified. The same CDR3 also results from other DNA sequences found in this sample. Primers included in the PCR were 60 Vbeta and 13 Jbeta primers. Source study methods: Counted up in a later analysis, unique TCR beta chains came to about 80 million, with about 10 million shared. Libraries were prepared by immunoSEQ multiplex PCR; TCRdb keeps only in-frame clonotypes and omits some of them. Clone size and the V and J calls come from that table; the DNA yielded D and trimming. The table has a few hundred thousand clones, roughly 80% seen once. These data belong to a study of cytomegalovirus exposure and HLA in healthy donors. About the study: Within an early data release were approximately 85 million unique TCRs drawn from HLA-typed donors.

Overall study results and limits: HLA-A and HLA-B allele assignments for most subjects were reportedly predicted accurately using TCR beta sequences. In an earlier analysis, in roughly 600 donors, most V segments appeared productive either ~90% or ~30% of the time.

The germline V and J ends were trimmed by 4 bases and 6 bases, with 16 bases remaining between them. The CDR3 contains 14 residues. Germline CDR1 SGHRS, CDR2 YFSETQ. The V call is TRBV5-1, the J call TRBJ1-1; a weak D match, TRBD1 (5 bases). What was sequenced was PBMCs. The receptor was isolated from a man in his forties in good health and CMV-seronegative. The DNA for the CDR3 is TGCGCCAGCAGCCCTGCCGCACGGGGGGCTGAAGCTTTCTTT. Amino acid sequence: CASSPAARGAEAFF.